This T cell receptor beta chain came from a study of regulatory T cells in long-lasting Graves disease. Findings and caveats of the study: TCR diversity was lower in persistent Graves' patients than in newly diagnosed ones. Preferential use of TRBV28, TRBJ1-2 and TRBJ2-5 was seen in persistent disease. Exclusively peripheral blood, rather than thyroid tissue, was studied.

The CDR3 runs to 16 residues. Germline CDR1 is LNHDA and CDR2 is SQIVND (reference sequence). Trimming cost V 7 bases and J 3 bases; bases outside gene matches: 13. The authors built TCR beta libraries using iRepertoire HTBI primers and Arm-PCR of CDR3 regions. TCRdb reanalysed the multiplex PCR reads using MiXCR and keeps one entry per CDR3 protein. The table has over 400,000 distinct CDR3 sequences, 14% seen once. Documented time point: newly diagnosed GD, antithyroid drugs for less than 3 months. RNA extracted from PBMCs served as the sequencing template. As concerns this clonotype: The antigen is unknown.

This sample also appeared in a second study, on T cells in Graves' hyperthyroidism and ophthalmopathy. That source reports: Ophthalmopathy got predicted by the model a median approximately six months before its onset.

The chain combines TRBV19 with TRBJ2-7, with 9 nucleotides matching TRBD1. The receptor comes from a woman in her forties or fifties with Graves disease. The starting material was peripheral blood mononuclear cells (PBMCs), obtained at new diagnosis, from a patient treated with antithyroid drugs. The CDR3 nucleotides are TGTGCCAGTACTTCTTCCGGGACAGGGAAACACTACGAGCAGTACTTC. Its protein is CASTSSGTGKHYEQYF.